This record covers a single TCR beta chain. Profiled with immunoSEQ multiplex PCR; TCRdb holds only in-frame clones, not every one. This sample yields about 480,000 clones, of which more than 70% are seen a single time; 10% to 15% belongs to the top ten. This CDR3 region has 13 residues. Germline V gives CDR1 SGHAT, CDR2 FQDESV (reference sequence). The entry originates in a study of blood T cell repertoires in COVID-19. Background on the study: Researchers got acute and convalescent COVID-19 samples from the United States, Italy and Spain. From T cells, B-cell-depleted T cells, or PBMCs came the material, which was cDNA or gDNA.

Those enrolled in Seattle joined during active infection and were followed longitudinally afterward. This chain joins TRBV11-1 and TRBJ2-3; 7 bases are a match to TRBD1. The sample taken for sequencing was peripheral blood. This clonotype originated in a woman between 50 and 59 years old with COVID-19, enrolled during active disease. The CDR3 loop reads CPLKGGLEDTQYF. CDR3 DNA sequence: TGTCCCCTCAAAGGGGGCCTTGAGGATACGCAGTATTTT.